Below are 2 T cell receptor beta chains sequenced from a single sample in a study of cytomegalovirus exposure and HLA in healthy donors. Amplification used 60 Vbeta primers and 13 Jbeta primers. Clones were read by immunoSEQ multiplex PCR, and TCRdb kept only the in-frame ones, dropping some. The table has roughly 190,000 clones, around 87% seen once. Sequencing input: PBMCs. Receptor source: a boy aged 2 to 10 in good health and CMV-seronegative.

The chain employs TRBV5-6 and TRBJ2-4; D may be TRBD1 (6 bases). Germline values: CDR1 SGHDT, CDR2 YYEEEE. V dropped 5 bases and J dropped 6 bases, with 12 bases sitting between them. The CDR3 is 13 amino acids. In DNA, the CDR3 is TGTGCCAGCAGTCCCGGGACAACAAACATTCAGTACTTC. The encoded protein is CASSPGTTNIQYF.

This chain links TRBV13 with TRBJ2-7, with 8 bases identical to TRBD2. The germline V gene encodes CDR1 PRHDT and CDR2 FYEKMQ (reference sequence). The trim removed 5 bases at V and 2 bases at J, leaving 11 bases unmatched. CDR3 length: 16 amino acids. The CDR3 DNA follows: TGTGCCAGCAGCCCCACTGGGAGCGGGGGTACCTACGAGCAGTACTTC. Translation gives CASSPTGSGGTYEQYF.